The clone carrying this T cell receptor (beta chain) was detected ten times or more. MiXCR, applied by TCRdb to the 5' RACE reads, yields one record per CDR3 protein. The sample includes around 66,000 distinct CDR3 sequences, roughly 5.5% of them seen just once. The data originate from a study of neurological immune-mediated disorders. CDR1 is DFQATT, CDR2 SNEGSKA, per germline (reference sequence). This CDR3 is 15 amino acids long. V lost 7 bases and J 1 base, leaving 19 bases between the germline ends. This receptor was identified in a woman younger than 45 with multiple sclerosis. The sample comprised PBMCs. V gene TRBV20-1 combines with J gene TRBJ1-1; possible D gene TRBD1, 5 bases. This chain's CDR3 is CSVGDGSRANTEAFF. The CDR3 coding sequence is TGCAGTGTAGGGGACGGGAGTAGGGCGAACACTGAAGCTTTCTTT.